This passage covers 16 T cell receptor beta chains from one sample sequenced in a study of shared clonotypes between healthy human individuals. TCRdb keeps only in-frame clones here, not all; method: immunoSEQ multiplex PCR. The top ten hold about 1.6% of the sample, which has about 2.1 million clones, roughly 93% seen once. Naive CD8 cells lacked CD45RO and underwent positive selection for CCR7, leaving out terminally differentiated effector memory CD45RA+ cells. Sequenced sample: naive CD8+ T cells from PBMCs. The receptors were sampled from a man aged 18 to 30 in good health. Some clones in this sample may be carry-over from other donors' samples.

This clone was detected once. The V call is TRBV5-1, the J call TRBJ2-1; tentatively, D is TRBD1 or TRBD2 (5 bases each). CDR1 is SGHRS and CDR2 is YFSETQ in the germline V gene. V gave up 1 base and J gave up 9 bases, with 14 bases separating them. The CDR3 has 14 residues. The CDR3 nucleotides read TGCGCCAGCAGCTTGTTGATACGGGGCCCTGAGCAGTTCTTC. This codes for CASSLLIRGPEQFF.

This CDR3 reads CASSSWVEAFF. The DNA of the CDR3 is TGTGCCAGCAGCTCTTGGGTTGAAGCTTTCTTT. The chain joins TRBV6-5 to TRBJ1-1; no definite D call. The CDR3 is made up of 11 amino acids. The germline V gene has CDR1 MNHEY and CDR2 SVGAGI. V was pared by 6 bases and J by 7 bases, with 9 bases between.

The chain recombines TRBV28 with TRBJ2-7, with 7 bases lining up with TRBD1. Germline CDR1 is MDHEN and CDR2 is SYDVKM. The CDR3 consists of 16 residues. J gave up 4 bases and V 5 bases, and 14 bases lay outside the gene matches. The CDR3 nucleotides are TGTGCCAGCAGTCCCCCTGGACAGGTCCGTCTGTACGAGCAGTACTTC. Translating it yields CASSPPGQVRLYEQYF.

The V and J genes are TRBV28 and TRBJ2-7; D ambiguous. Deletions cut 7 bases from V and 3 bases from J, with 7 bases between. The CDR3 consists of 11 residues. Per the germline V gene, CDR1 is MDHEN and CDR2 is SYDVKM. DNA of the CDR3: TGTGCCAGCAAGCTCCACTACGAGCAGTACTTC. Residues: CASKLHYEQYF.

The V and J genes are TRBV6-5 and TRBJ2-5, with 9 positions matching TRBD1. The J call could be wrong; TRBJ2-7 is a better fit for the DNA end. The CDR3 runs 14 residues. Looked up from germline, CDR1 is MNHEY and CDR2 is SVGAGI. The CDR3 loop is CATTSGTGSYEQYF. The CDR3 DNA reads TGTGCCACCACTTCCGGGACAGGGTCCTACGAGCAGTACTTC.

The rearrangement links TRBV2 to TRBJ2-7; 8 bases fit TRBD2. Germline trimming cut 5 bases from V and 2 bases from J; bases unmatched to any gene: 5. The CDR3 is 14 residues long. Germline V CDR1 and CDR2: SNHLY, FYNNEI. The CDR3, as DNA: TGTGCCAGCAGTTTAGCGGGGTTCCCCTACGAGCAGTACTTC. Translation gives CASSLAGFPYEQYF.

This clone was observed a few times. V and J are TRBV10-3 and TRBJ2-1; possibly TRBD1 for D (7 bases). CDR1 is ENHRY, CDR2 SYGVKD, per germline. Trimming left V 0 bases short and J 3 bases short, with 15 bases between. The CDR3 runs 17 residues. CDR3 DNA sequence: TGTGCCATCAGTGAGTCGGAGGGGGCAGCTAACTACAATGAGCAGTTCTTC. As protein: CAISESEGAANYNEQFF.

V and J are TRBV15 and TRBJ2-7, with D maybe TRBD2 (6 bases). Germline CDR1 and CDR2: LNHNV and YYDKDF (reference sequence). Trimming took 3 bases from V and 0 from J, leaving 9 bases between them. This CDR3 is built from 14 residues. DNA of the CDR3: TGTGCCACCAGCAGCACCGGGAGCTCCTACGAGCAGTACTTC. Encoded protein: CATSSTGSSYEQYF.

The chain uses TRBV27 and TRBJ2-7, with D possibly TRBD1 on 5 matching bases. The germline CDR1 and CDR2 sequences are MNHEY and SMNVEV (reference sequence). The CDR3 is made up of 11 amino acids. V lost 8 bases and J 6 bases, leaving 11 bases between the germline ends. CDR3 loop: CASGQGTEQYF. In DNA, the CDR3 is TGTGCCAGCGGGCAGGGAACCGAGCAGTACTTC.

The V and J genes are TRBV7-9 and TRBJ2-3; 9 bases are shared with TRBD1. V dropped 1 base and J dropped 1; count of bases not matched to a gene: 6. This CDR3 is 17 amino acids long. Germline CDR1 SEHNR, CDR2 FQNEAQ (reference sequence). CDR3 amino acids: CASSLVDRGFGTDTQYF. The CDR3 DNA reads as TGTGCCAGCAGCTTAGTCGACAGGGGGTTCGGCACAGATACGCAGTATTTT.

The genes are TRBV2 and TRBJ1-1; TRBD1 agrees at 8 bases. Germline trimming cut 1 base from V and 6 bases from J; bases unmatched to any gene: 10. Germline CDR1 and CDR2: SNHLY and FYNNEI. This CDR3 spans 16 amino acids. The CDR3 nucleotides read TGTGCCAGCAGTGAAGGGTGGATAAGGACAGGGTCTGAAGCTTTCTTT. It codes for CASSEGWIRTGSEAFF.

In nucleotides, the CDR3 is TGCGCCAGCAGCCAAGATGATGTGGCGAGCTCCTACAATGAGCAGTTCTTC. Amino acid sequence: CASSQDDVASSYNEQFF. The rearrangement uses TRBV4-3 and TRBJ2-1; D ambiguous. V lost 0 bases to trimming and J lost 0 bases, with 12 bases between them. The CDR3 totals 17 residues. CDR1 LGHNA and CDR2 YSLEER come from the germline V gene.

Remarks on this clone: The same CDR3 is also encoded by other DNA sequences in this sample. J is TRBJ2-7 and V is TRBV27, with D perhaps TRBD1 (5 bases). The V gene's germline CDR1 is MNHEY and CDR2 SMNVEV (reference sequence). This CDR3 comprises 13 residues. Trimming left V 8 bases short and J 0 bases short, with 11 bases between. The CDR3 region is CASGQGSSYEQYF. CDR3 DNA sequence: TGTGCCAGCGGTCAGGGTAGCTCCTACGAGCAGTACTTC.

The chain couples TRBV12-5 to TRBJ2-3; D is undetermined. The CDR3 has 14 amino acids. Germline CDR1 reads LGHNT; CDR2 reads FRNRAP. V lost 5 bases and J lost 1, with 10 bases in between. The CDR3 DNA follows: TGTGCTAGTGGTCCGGAAAAGCGCACAGATACGCAGTATTTT. It codes for CASGPEKRTDTQYF.

CDR3 amino acids: CASSLGGEGTEAFF. As DNA, the CDR3 is TGTGCCAGCAGCTTGGGCGGGGAGGGAACTGAAGCTTTCTTT. J is TRBJ1-1 and V is TRBV5-6; no clear D. The CDR3 runs 14 residues. CDR1 is SGHDT, CDR2 YYEEEE, per germline. Trimming shortened V by 0 bases and J by 5 bases, and 11 bases separated the two germline ends. The complete variable domain, with remaining parts taken from reference TRBV5-6 and TRBJ1-1, reads DAGVTQSPTHLIKTRGQQVTLRCSPKSGHDTVSWYQQALGQGPQFIFQYYEEEERQRGNFPDRFSGHQFPNYSSELNVNALLLGDSALYLCASSLGGEGTEAFFGQGTRLTVV.

CDR3 residues: CATRGDLGGAEAFF. The CDR3 nucleotides read TGTGCCACCAGGGGGGACTTGGGGGGCGCTGAAGCTTTCTTT. The V gene is TRBV15, the J gene TRBJ1-1; tentative D call: TRBD1 (6 bases). V was trimmed by 6 bases and J by 6 bases, leaving 17 bases between them. The CDR3 consists of 14 residues. CDR1 is LNHNV and CDR2 is YYDKDF in the germline V gene (reference sequence).